This T cell receptor (beta chain) is drawn from a study of blood T cell repertoires in COVID-19. Across the whole study: T cells, B-cell-depleted T cells, or PBMCs provided the cDNA or gDNA that served as material.

All recovered Cohort 3 donors got two negative PCRs, got clearance, or saw symptom resolution. Germline loops: CDR1 SGHRS, CDR2 YFSETQ. Between the trimmed V and J ends, which lost 2 bases and 2 bases, there was a span of 13 bases. The CDR3 runs to 15 residues. In its sample, this clone was seen once. The table came from immunoSEQ multiplex PCR; TCRdb's copy has only in-frame clones and leaves some out. There are more than 250,000 clones in the sample; approximately 84% occur only once, and 8.5% to 12% lies in the top ten. The rearrangement links TRBV5-1 to TRBJ1-2; D unclear. Sequenced sample: PBMCs or T cells enriched from blood (not recorded which). The origin of this receptor is a woman between 18 and 30 years old who had recovered from COVID-19. The CDR3 loop reads CASSLSGRGNYGYTF. CDR3 coding DNA: TGCGCCAGCAGCTTAAGTGGCAGAGGGAACTATGGCTACACCTTC.